This passage covers 9 T cell receptor beta chains from one sample sequenced in a study of OX40 agonist ivuxolimab in advanced cancers. The method was immunoSEQ multiplex PCR; TCRdb's version includes in-frame clones alone and lacks a portion of them. The data show about 58,000 clones, with about 86% seen just once and about 1% held by the top ten. The source material was CD4+ or CD8+ T cells sorted from blood, sampled in a trial of the OX40 agonist ivuxolimab. Source of these receptors: an adult with an advanced solid tumor such as melanoma, head and neck, liver or kidney cancer.

This clone was detected only once. The chain combines TRBV7-2 with TRBJ2-5, with D perhaps matching TRBD2 (5 bases). With 5 bases removed from V and 4 bases from J, the gap between germline ends came to 20 bases. This CDR3 region has 16 residues. Germline V CDR1 and CDR2: SGHTA, FQGNSA. CDR3 bases: TGTGCCAGCAGCCAACCCCTATTTTCCGCGGGAGAGACCCAGTACTTC. The encoded protein is CASSQPLFSAGETQYF.

V is TRBV7-6 and J is TRBJ1-2; 9 nucleotides line up with TRBD1. Unmatched junction bases numbered 10, after V lost 1 base and J lost 7 bases. There are 16 residues in the CDR3. CDR1 is SGHVS and CDR2 is FNYEAQ in the germline V gene. The DNA of the CDR3 is TGTGCCAGCAGCTTAGGCCCGGGACAGGGAGCCGGTGGCTACACCTTC. As protein: CASSLGPGQGAGGYTF. Combining the CDR3 with reference TRBV7-6 and TRBJ1-2 gives the whole variable domain GAGVSQSPRYKVTKRGQDVALRCDPISGHVSLYWYRQALGQGPEFLTYFNYEAQQDKSGLPNDRFSAERPEGSISTLTIQRTEQRDSAMYRCASSLGPGQGAGGYTFGSGTRLTVV.

The chain is built from TRBV29-1 and TRBJ1-2; D is unresolved. The CDR3 length is 10 residues. Trimming cost V 3 bases and J 7 bases, with 6 bases left between them. The V gene's germline CDR1 is SQVTM and CDR2 ANQGSEA. In DNA form, the CDR3 reads TGCAGCGTTGATCCCGGTGGCTACACCTTC. It encodes CSVDPGGYTF.

This sequence joins TRBV18 and TRBJ1-1; D remains unclear. V lost 0 bases to trimming and J lost 7 bases, with 18 bases between them. The CDR3 loop spans 16 amino acids. Germline V gene sequence: CDR1 KGHSH, CDR2 LQKENI. In DNA form, the CDR3 reads TGTGCCAGCTCACCACCATTGACGAGCCAAAAGCATGAAGCTTTCTTT. It translates to CASSPPLTSQKHEAFF.

V gene TRBV29-1 combines with J gene TRBJ1-2; D is unclear. Germline lookup yields CDR1 SQVTM and CDR2 ANQGSEA. This CDR3 contains 15 residues. V lost 6 bases and J 2 bases, leaving 19 bases between the germline ends. The CDR3 DNA sequence: TGCAGCGTCCTCATGATAGGCCCCTCAAACTATGGCTACACCTTC. As protein: CSVLMIGPSNYGYTF.

The chain joins TRBV7-2 to TRBJ2-1, with 13 bases that match TRBD2. V trimming: 5 bases; J trimming: 7 bases; junction bases outside the gene matches: 8. CDR1 is SGHTA, CDR2 FQGNSA, per germline. There are 16 residues in the CDR3. The CDR3 nucleotides are TGTGCCAGCAGCCCGACTCCGGGACTAGCGGGGAATGAGCAGTTCTTC. Translation: CASSPTPGLAGNEQFF.

This clone occurred once. J is TRBJ1-1 and V is TRBV10-3; D is perhaps TRBD1 (5 bases). V was pared by 5 bases and J by 3 bases, with 16 bases between. The CDR3 contains 15 residues. CDR1 and CDR2 from the germline V gene are ENHRY and SYGVKD. CDR3 nucleotides: TGTGCCATCAGTATGGGGCCAGGGAAGGACACTGAAGCTTTCTTT. Its protein product is CAISMGPGKDTEAFF.

J is TRBJ2-7 and V is TRBV5-1; TRBD1 matches at 9 bases. The V gene end was trimmed by 2 bases and the J gene end by 5 bases; junction bases not matched to a gene: 8. The germline V gene encodes CDR1 SGHRS and CDR2 YFSETQ. This CDR3 region has 15 residues. The DNA for the CDR3 is TGCGCCAGCAGCTTCGCAATGACAGGGGGTAACGAGCAGTACTTC. The encoded protein is CASSFAMTGGNEQYF.

Note on this clone: In the same sample, other DNA sequences code for this CDR3. The J gene is TRBJ2-5, the V gene TRBV5-1; D remains ambiguous. This CDR3 spans 11 amino acids. Germline loops: CDR1 SGHRS, CDR2 YFSETQ. V was pared by 4 bases and J by 5 bases, with 6 bases between. The chain's CDR3 is CASSLEETQYF. The CDR3 DNA follows: TGCGCCAGCAGCCTGGAGGAGACCCAGTACTTC.